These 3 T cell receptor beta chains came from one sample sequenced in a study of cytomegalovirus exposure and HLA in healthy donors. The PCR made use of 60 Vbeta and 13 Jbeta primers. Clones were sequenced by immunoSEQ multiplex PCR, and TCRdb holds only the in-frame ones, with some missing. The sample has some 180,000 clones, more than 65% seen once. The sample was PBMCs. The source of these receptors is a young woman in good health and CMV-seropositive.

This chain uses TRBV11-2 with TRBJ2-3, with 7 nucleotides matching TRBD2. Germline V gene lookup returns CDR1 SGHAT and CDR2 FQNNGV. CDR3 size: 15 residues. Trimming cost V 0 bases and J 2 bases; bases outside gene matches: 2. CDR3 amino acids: CASSLDRGDTDTQYF. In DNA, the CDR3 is TGTGCCAGCAGCTTAGATCGGGGGGACACAGATACGCAGTATTTT.

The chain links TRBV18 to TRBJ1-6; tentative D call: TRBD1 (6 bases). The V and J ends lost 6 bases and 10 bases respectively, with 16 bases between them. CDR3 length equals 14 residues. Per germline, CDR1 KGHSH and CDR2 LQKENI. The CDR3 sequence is CASSLDRKNSPLHF. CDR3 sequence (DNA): TGTGCCAGCTCTCTCGACAGGAAAAACTCACCCCTCCACTTT.

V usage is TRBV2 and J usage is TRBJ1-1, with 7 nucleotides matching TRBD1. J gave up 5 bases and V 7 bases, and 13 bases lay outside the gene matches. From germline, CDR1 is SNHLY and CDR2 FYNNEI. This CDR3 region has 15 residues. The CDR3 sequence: CASMPNKGARTEAFF. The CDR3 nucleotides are TGTGCCAGCATGCCTAATAAGGGGGCTAGGACTGAAGCTTTCTTT. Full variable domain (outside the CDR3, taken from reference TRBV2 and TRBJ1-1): EPEVTQTPSHQVTQMGQEVILRCVPISNHLYFYWYRQILGQKVEFLVSFYNNEISEKSEIFDDQFSVERPDGSNFTLKIRSTKLEDSAMYFCASMPNKGARTEAFFGQGTRLTVV.